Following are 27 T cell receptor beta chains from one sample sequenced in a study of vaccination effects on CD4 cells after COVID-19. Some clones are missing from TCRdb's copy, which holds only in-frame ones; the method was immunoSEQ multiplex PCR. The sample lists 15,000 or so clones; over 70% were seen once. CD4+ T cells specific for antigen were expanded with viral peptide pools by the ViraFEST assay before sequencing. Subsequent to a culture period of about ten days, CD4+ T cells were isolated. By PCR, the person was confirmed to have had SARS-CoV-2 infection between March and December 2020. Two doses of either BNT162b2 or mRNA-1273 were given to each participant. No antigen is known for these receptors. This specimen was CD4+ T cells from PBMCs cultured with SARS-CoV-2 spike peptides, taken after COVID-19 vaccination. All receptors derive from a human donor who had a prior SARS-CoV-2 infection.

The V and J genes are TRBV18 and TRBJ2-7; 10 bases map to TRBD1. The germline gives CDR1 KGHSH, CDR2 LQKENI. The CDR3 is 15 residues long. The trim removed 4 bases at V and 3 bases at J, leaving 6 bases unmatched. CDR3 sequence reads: CASSLPGTGVYEQYF. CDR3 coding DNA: TGTGCCAGCTCACTCCCCGGGACAGGGGTCTACGAGCAGTACTTC.

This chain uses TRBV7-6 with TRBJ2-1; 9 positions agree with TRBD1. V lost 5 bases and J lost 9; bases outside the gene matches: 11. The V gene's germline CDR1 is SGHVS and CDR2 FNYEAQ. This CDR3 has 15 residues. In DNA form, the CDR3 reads TGTGCCAGCAGCCAATCCTCGGGACAGGGACTTGAGCAGTTCTTC. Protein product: CASSQSSGQGLEQFF.

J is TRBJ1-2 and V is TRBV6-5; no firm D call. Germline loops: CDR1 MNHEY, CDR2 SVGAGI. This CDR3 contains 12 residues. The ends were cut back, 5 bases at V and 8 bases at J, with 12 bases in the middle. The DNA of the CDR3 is TGTGCCAGCAGTCAATCCGGCGGGGGCTACACCTTC. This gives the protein CASSQSGGGYTF.

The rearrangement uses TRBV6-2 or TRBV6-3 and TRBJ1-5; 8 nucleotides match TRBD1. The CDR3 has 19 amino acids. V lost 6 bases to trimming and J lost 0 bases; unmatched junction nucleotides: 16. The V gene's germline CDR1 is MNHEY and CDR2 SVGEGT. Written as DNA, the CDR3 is TGTGCCAGCAGCAATCCCCCCGGGACAGGTTCTCTTAGCAATCAGCCCCAGCATTTT. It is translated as CASSNPPGTGSLSNQPQHF.

As DNA, the CDR3 is TGTGCCAGCAGCTCCGGACAGGGCAGGGGCTACACCTTC. Its protein is CASSSGQGRGYTF. This sequence joins TRBV5-5 and TRBJ1-2; TRBD1 agrees at 8 bases. Losses at the gene ends were 3 bases for V and 8 bases for J; bases not matched to a gene: 6. This CDR3 region has 13 residues. Germline CDR1 is SGHKS and CDR2 is YYEKEE (reference sequence). Full variable domain (rest looked up from reference TRBV5-5 and TRBJ1-2): DAGVTQSPTHLIKTRGQQVTLRCSPISGHKSVSWYQQVLGQGPQFIFQYYEKEERGRGNFPDRFSARQFPNYSSELNVNALLLGDSALYLCASSSGQGRGYTFGSGTRLTVV.

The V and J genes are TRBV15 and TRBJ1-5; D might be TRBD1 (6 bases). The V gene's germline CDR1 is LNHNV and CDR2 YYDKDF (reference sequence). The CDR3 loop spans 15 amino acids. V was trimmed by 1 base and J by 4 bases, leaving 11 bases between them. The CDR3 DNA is TGTGCCACCAGCAGAGTGGGGGCAGGGAATCAGCCCCAGCATTTT. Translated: CATSRVGAGNQPQHF.

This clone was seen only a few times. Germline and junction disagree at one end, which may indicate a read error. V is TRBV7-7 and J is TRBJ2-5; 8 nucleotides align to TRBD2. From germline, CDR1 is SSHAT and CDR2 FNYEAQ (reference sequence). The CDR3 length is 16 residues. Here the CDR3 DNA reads TGTGCTAGCAGCTTAGGGTCTAGCGGGTTCCAAGAGACCCAGTACTTC. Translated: CASSLGSSGFQETQYF. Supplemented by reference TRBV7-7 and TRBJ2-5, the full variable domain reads GAGVSQSPRYKVTKRGQDVTLRCDPISSHATLYWYQQALGQGPEFLTYFNYEAQPDKSGLPSDRFSAERPEGSISTLTIQRTEQRDSAMYRCASSLGSSGFQETQYFGPGTRLLVL.

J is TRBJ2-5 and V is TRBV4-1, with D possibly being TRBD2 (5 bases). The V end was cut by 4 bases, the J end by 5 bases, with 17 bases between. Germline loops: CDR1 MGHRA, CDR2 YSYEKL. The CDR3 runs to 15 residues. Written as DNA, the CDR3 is TGCGCCAGCAGCCGCCTTAACGGGATACCGGAGACCCAGTACTTC. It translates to CASSRLNGIPETQYF.

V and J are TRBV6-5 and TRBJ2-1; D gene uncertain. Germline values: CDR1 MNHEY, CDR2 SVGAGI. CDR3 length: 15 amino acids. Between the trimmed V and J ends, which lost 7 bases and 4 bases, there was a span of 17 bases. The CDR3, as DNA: TGTGCCAGCATCATAGAGAAGTCAAATTACAATGAGCAGTTCTTC. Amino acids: CASIIEKSNYNEQFF.

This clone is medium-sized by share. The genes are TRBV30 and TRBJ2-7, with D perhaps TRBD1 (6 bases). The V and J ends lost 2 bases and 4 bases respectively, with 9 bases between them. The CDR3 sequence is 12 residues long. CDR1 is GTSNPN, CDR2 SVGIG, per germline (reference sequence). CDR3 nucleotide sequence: TGTGCCTGGAGTCAGGACAGATACGAGCAGTACTTC. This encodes CAWSQDRYEQYF.

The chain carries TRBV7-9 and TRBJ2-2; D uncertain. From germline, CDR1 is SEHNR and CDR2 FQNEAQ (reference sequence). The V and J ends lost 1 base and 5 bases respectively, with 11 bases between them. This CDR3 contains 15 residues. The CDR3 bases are TGTGCCAGCAGCTTAGTGGCTGCGTTGACCGGGGAGCTGTTTTTT. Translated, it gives CASSLVAALTGELFF. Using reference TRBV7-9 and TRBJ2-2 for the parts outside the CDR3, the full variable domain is DTGVSQNPRHKITKRGQNVTFRCDPISEHNRLYWYRQTLGQGPEFLTYFQNEAQLEKSRLLSDRFSAERPKGSFSTLEIQRTEQGDSAMYLCASSLVAALTGELFFGEGSRLTVL.

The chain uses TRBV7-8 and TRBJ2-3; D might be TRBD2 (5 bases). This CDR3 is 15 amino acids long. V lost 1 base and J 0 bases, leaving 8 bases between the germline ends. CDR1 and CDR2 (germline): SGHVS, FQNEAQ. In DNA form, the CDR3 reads TGTGCCAGCAGCTTAGAGTGGGAGAGCACAGATACGCAGTATTTT. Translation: CASSLEWESTDTQYF. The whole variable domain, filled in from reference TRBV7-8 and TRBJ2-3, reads GAGVSQSPRYKVAKRGQDVALRCDPISGHVSLFWYQQALGQGPEFLTYFQNEAQLDKSGLPSDRFFAERPEGSVSTLKIQRTQQEDSAVYLCASSLEWESTDTQYFGPGTRLTVL.

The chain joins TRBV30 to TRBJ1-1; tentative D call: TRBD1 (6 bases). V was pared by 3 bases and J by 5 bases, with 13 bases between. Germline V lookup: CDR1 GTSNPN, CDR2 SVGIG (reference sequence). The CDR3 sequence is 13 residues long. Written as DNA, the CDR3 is TGTGCCTGGAGCCTCGAGGGGGGGACTGAAGCTTTCTTT. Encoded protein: CAWSLEGGTEAFF.

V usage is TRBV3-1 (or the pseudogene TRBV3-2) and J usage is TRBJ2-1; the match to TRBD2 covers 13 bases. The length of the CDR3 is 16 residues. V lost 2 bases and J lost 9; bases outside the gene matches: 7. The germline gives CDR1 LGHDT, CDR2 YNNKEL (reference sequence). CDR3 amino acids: CASSQLGLAGVTEQFF. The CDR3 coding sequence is TGTGCCAGCAGCCAACTAGGACTAGCGGGGGTTACTGAGCAGTTCTTC.

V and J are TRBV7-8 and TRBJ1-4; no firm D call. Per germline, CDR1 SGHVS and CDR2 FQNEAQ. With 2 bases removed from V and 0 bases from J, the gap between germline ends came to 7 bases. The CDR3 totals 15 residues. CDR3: CASSLHLATNEKLFF. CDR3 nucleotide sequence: TGTGCCAGCAGCTTACACCTCGCAACTAATGAAAAACTGTTTTTT. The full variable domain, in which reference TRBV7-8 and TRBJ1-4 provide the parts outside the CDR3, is GAGVSQSPRYKVAKRGQDVALRCDPISGHVSLFWYQQALGQGPEFLTYFQNEAQLDKSGLPSDRFFAERPEGSVSTLKIQRTQQEDSAVYLCASSLHLATNEKLFFGSGTQLSVL.

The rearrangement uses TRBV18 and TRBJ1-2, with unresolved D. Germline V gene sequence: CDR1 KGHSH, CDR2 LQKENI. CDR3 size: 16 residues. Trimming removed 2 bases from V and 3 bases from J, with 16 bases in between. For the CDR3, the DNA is TGTGCCAGCTCACCAGGGTCGGGAATTGAGGACTATGGCTACACCTTC. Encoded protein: CASSPGSGIEDYGYTF.

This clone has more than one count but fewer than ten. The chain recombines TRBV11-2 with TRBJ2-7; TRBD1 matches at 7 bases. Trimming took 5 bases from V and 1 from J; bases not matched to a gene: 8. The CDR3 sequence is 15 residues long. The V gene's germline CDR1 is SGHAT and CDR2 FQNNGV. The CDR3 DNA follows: TGTGCCAGCAGCCCACCGGGACAGCTTTCCTACGAGCAGTACTTC. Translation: CASSPPGQLSYEQYF.

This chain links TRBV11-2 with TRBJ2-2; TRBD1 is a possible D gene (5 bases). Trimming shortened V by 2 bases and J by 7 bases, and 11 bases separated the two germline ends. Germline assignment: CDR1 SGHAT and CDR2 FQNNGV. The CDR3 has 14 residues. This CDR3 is CASSLYRNGGELFF. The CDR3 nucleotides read TGTGCCAGCAGCTTATACAGGAACGGCGGGGAGCTGTTTTTT.

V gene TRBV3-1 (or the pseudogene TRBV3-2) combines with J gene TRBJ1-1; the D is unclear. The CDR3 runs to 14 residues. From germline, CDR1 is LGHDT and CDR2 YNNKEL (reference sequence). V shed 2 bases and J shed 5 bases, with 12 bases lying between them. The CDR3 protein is CASSQRGHGTEAFF. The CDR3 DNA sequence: TGTGCCAGCAGCCAAAGAGGGCACGGGACTGAAGCTTTCTTT.

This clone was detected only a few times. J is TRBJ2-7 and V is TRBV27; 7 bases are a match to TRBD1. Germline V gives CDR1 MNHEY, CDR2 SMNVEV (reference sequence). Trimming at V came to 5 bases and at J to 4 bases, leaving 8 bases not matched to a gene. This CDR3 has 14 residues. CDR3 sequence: CASSAGDRLYEQYF. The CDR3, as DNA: TGTGCCAGCAGTGCAGGGGACAGACTATACGAGCAGTACTTC.

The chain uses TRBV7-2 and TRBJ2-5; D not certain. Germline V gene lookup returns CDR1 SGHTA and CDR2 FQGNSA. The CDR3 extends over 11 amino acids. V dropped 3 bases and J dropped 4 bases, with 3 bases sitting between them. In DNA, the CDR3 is TGTGCCAGCAGCTTTCGAGAGACCCAGTACTTC. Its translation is CASSFRETQYF.

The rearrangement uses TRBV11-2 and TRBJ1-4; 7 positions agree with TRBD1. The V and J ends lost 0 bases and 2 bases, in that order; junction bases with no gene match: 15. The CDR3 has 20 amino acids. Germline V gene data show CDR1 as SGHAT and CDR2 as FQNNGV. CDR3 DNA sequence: TGTGCCAGCAGCTTAGATCCCCCCCAGGGGGTTATTTCGACTAATGAAAAACTGTTTTTT. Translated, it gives CASSLDPPQGVISTNEKLFF.

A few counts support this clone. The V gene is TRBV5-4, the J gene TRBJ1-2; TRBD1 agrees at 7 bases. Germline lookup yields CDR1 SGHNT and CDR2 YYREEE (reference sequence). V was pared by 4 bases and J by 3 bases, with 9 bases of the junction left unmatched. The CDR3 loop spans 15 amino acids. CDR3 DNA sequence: TGTGCCAGCAGCCCTGTAGGGGGCGCGCACTATGGCTACACCTTC. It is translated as CASSPVGGAHYGYTF.

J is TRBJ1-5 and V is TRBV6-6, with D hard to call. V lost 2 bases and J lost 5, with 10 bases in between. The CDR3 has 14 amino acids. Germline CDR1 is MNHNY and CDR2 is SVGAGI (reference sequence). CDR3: CASSYDIKYQPQHF. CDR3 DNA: TGTGCCAGCAGTTACGACATAAAATATCAGCCCCAGCATTTT.

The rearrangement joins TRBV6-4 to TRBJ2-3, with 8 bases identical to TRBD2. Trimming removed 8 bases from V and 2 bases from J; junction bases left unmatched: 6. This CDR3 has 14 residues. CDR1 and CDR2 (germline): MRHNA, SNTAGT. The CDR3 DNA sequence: TGTGCCAGCGGCCTCGGGGGGGCCACAGATACGCAGTATTTT. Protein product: CASGLGGATDTQYF.

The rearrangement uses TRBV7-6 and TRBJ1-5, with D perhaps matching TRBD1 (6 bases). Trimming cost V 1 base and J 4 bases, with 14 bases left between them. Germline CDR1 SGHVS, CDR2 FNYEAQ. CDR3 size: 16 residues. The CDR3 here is CASSLDPNRVNQPQHF. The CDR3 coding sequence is TGTGCCAGCAGCTTAGACCCTAACAGGGTTAATCAGCCCCAGCATTTT.

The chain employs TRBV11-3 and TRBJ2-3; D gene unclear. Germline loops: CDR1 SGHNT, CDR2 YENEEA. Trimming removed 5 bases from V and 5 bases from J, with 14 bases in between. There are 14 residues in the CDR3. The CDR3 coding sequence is TGTGCCAGCAGCGAAGTGGGCCGACAAGATACGCAGTATTTT. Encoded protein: CASSEVGRQDTQYF.